The 20 T cell receptor beta chains below all came from one sample that was sequenced in a study of shared clonotypes between healthy human individuals. Assay used: immunoSEQ multiplex PCR; TCRdb lists only in-frame clones, some missing. Of hundreds of thousands of clones detected, around 78% appear once; the ten largest clones hold around 1.8%. Sequencing was performed on memory CD4+ T cells sorted from blood. Specified subset: CD45RA-negative fraction. The receptors stem from a woman aged 25 to 39 in good health.

In regard to this clone: A much larger clone sits a single nucleotide away, making a read error possible. Other DNA sequences in the same sample also yield this CDR3. This chain joins TRBV6-5 and TRBJ2-5, with D hard to call. The germline V gene encodes CDR1 MNHEY and CDR2 SVGAGI. The CDR3 spans 11 residues. The germline V and J ends were trimmed by 2 bases and 4 bases, with 2 bases remaining between them. CDR3 sequence reads: CASSYGETQYF. The CDR3 nucleotides are TGTGCCAGCAGTTACGGAGAGACCCAGTACTTC.

The chain has TRBV5-1 and TRBJ2-7; 13 bases fit TRBD2. Trimming at V came to 3 bases and at J to 5 bases, leaving 8 bases not matched to a gene. This CDR3 is 16 amino acids long. The germline V gene encodes CDR1 SGHRS and CDR2 YFSETQ. Here the CDR3 DNA reads TGCGCCAGCAGCTGGGGTGGACTAGCGGGAGAAAACGAGCAGTACTTC. It yields the protein CASSWGGLAGENEQYF.

The chain carries TRBV27 and TRBJ2-1, with a possible D match to TRBD2 (5 bases). Deletions cut 9 bases from V and 3 bases from J, with 18 bases between. CDR3 length: 15 residues. CDR1 and CDR2 from the germline V gene are MNHEY and SMNVEV (reference sequence). CDR3 residues: CASCRGSHLYNEQFF. The CDR3 DNA reads TGTGCCAGTTGCCGAGGGAGCCACCTCTACAATGAGCAGTTCTTC.

The CDR3 loop reads CASSLALAGITDTQYF. For the CDR3, the DNA is TGTGCCAGCAGTTTAGCACTAGCGGGTATCACAGATACGCAGTATTTT. The chain couples TRBV28 to TRBJ2-3, with 9 bases fitting TRBD2. This CDR3 is built from 16 residues. CDR1 is MDHEN, CDR2 SYDVKM, per germline. The J segment lost 2 bases and the V segment lost 2 bases, leaving 5 bases of the junction unmatched.

This clone was detected ten times or more. V usage is TRBV10-1 and J usage is TRBJ2-4, with D possibly TRBD1 on 6 matching bases. The ends were cut back, 0 bases at V and 0 bases at J, with 15 bases in the middle. CDR1 and CDR2 (germline): WNHNN, SYGVQD (reference sequence). This CDR3 comprises 18 residues. DNA of the CDR3: TGCGCCAGCAGTGAGTCGAAAAGGGGGAACCTAGCCAAAAACATTCAGTACTTC. Encoded protein: CASSESKRGNLAKNIQYF.

The chain recombines TRBV2 with TRBJ2-1; either TRBD1 or TRBD2 may fit D (5 bases each). The CDR3 is 13 amino acids. The germline V and J ends were trimmed by 5 bases and 9 bases, with 14 bases remaining between them. The germline V gene has CDR1 SNHLY and CDR2 FYNNEI. The CDR3 protein is CASSFQGVAEQFF. The CDR3 DNA reads as TGTGCCAGCAGTTTTCAGGGAGTCGCTGAGCAGTTCTTC.

This clone came up a few times. The chain combines TRBV27 with TRBJ2-1; 7 bases agree with TRBD1. V gave up 6 bases and J gave up 7 bases; unmatched junction bases: 12. Germline CDR1 is MNHEY and CDR2 is SMNVEV (reference sequence). The CDR3 totals 15 residues. The CDR3 region has the DNA TGTGCCAGCAGACTGGCAGGGGGAGCAGGGAATGAGCAGTTCTTC. Protein: CASRLAGGAGNEQFF.

This chain connects TRBV5-1 to TRBJ2-7; TRBD1 matches at 7 bases. After removal of 0 bases from V and 4 bases from J, the junction contained 4 bases not matched to a gene. The germline CDR1 and CDR2 sequences are SGHRS and YFSETQ. The CDR3 is 14 residues long. CDR3 DNA: TGCGCCAGCAGCTTGGCTGCAGGGGGTTACGAGCAGTACTTC. Translated, it gives CASSLAAGGYEQYF.

In DNA form, the CDR3 reads TGTGCCAGCAGTGAGACAGACTATGGCTACACCTTC. It specifies CASSETDYGYTF. The V and J genes are TRBV2 and TRBJ1-2; TRBD1 might be the D (5 bases). Germline CDR1 is SNHLY and CDR2 is FYNNEI. The CDR3 has 12 amino acids. The V and J ends lost 3 bases and 3 bases respectively, with 5 bases between them.

This clone was found a few times. The gene calls are TRBV28 and TRBJ2-5; 9 bases match TRBD1. CDR1 is MDHEN and CDR2 is SYDVKM in the germline V gene. The CDR3 has 15 residues. J lost 4 bases, V lost 7 bases, and 10 bases had no gene match. The CDR3 nucleotides read TGTGCCAGCAATCCCCCACAGGGGGCGGGAGAGACCCAGTACTTC. It is translated as CASNPPQGAGETQYF.

The genes are TRBV2 and TRBJ2-5; unclear D gene. Germline V lookup: CDR1 SNHLY, CDR2 FYNNEI. This CDR3 spans 15 amino acids. Deletions cut 7 bases from V and 4 bases from J, with 19 bases between. DNA for the CDR3: TGTGCCAGCACACCCCCGTTAGGGCGCAGAGAGACCCAGTACTTC. Protein product: CASTPPLGRRETQYF.

CDR3 region: CASSLTWTSGFSSYNEQFF. CDR3 in DNA: TGTGCCAGCAGCTTAACCTGGACTAGCGGGTTCAGCTCCTACAATGAGCAGTTCTTC. The rearrangement uses TRBV7-8 and TRBJ2-1; 11 bases are shared with TRBD2. The germline V gene encodes CDR1 SGHVS and CDR2 FQNEAQ. V trimming: 2 bases; J trimming: 0 bases; junction bases outside the gene matches: 9. The CDR3 is 19 residues long.

In its sample, this clone was seen many times. V usage is TRBV2 and J usage is TRBJ2-4; D gene uncertain. Germline CDR1 is SNHLY and CDR2 is FYNNEI. The V and J ends lost 2 bases and 15 bases respectively, with 17 bases between them. This CDR3 has 13 amino acids. The CDR3 loop is CASSELVVTRAYF. The CDR3 DNA reads as TGTGCCAGCAGTGAATTAGTAGTCACTCGCGCGTACTTC.

This chain connects TRBV29-1 to TRBJ2-1, with a tentative D call TRBD1 (5 bases). The CDR3 has 14 amino acids. CDR1 SQVTM and CDR2 ANQGSEA come from the germline V gene. V was cut by 0 bases and J by 8 bases, with 14 bases left in between. The CDR3 DNA reads as TGCAGCGTTGAAGATGAAACAGGAACCGATGAGCAGTTCTTC. It encodes CSVEDETGTDEQFF.

V and J are TRBV6-4 and TRBJ2-7; 9 positions agree with TRBD2. V shed 1 base and J 3 bases; nucleotides not matched to a gene: 7. CDR1 MRHNA and CDR2 SNTAGT come from the germline V gene. This CDR3 region has 16 residues. The CDR3 is CASSDFPQAGGYEQYF. For the CDR3, the DNA is TGTGCCAGCAGTGACTTCCCTCAAGCGGGAGGCTACGAGCAGTACTTC.

The CDR3 nucleotides read TGCAGTGCGACGGAGTCCTACGAGCAGTACTTC. Translating gives CSATESYEQYF. The chain joins TRBV20-1 to TRBJ2-7; D uncertain. The V gene's germline CDR1 is DFQATT and CDR2 SNEGSKA (reference sequence). CDR3 length: 11 amino acids. Between the trimmed V and J ends, which lost 6 bases and 1 base, there was a span of 7 bases.

DNA of the CDR3: TGTGCCAGCGGGTCGGGGGGGTTGAACTCACCCCTCCACTTT. This sequence encodes CASGSGGLNSPLHF. This chain links TRBV28 with TRBJ1-6, with D possibly being TRBD1 (5 bases). The CDR3 is made up of 14 amino acids. CDR1 and CDR2 from the germline V gene are MDHEN and SYDVKM. V shed 8 bases and J shed 10 bases, with 18 bases lying between them.

This chain connects TRBV5-6 to TRBJ1-2; tentatively, D is TRBD1 (6 bases). The CDR3 is 15 residues long. The V and J ends lost 1 base and 4 bases respectively, with 14 bases between them. Looked up from germline, CDR1 is SGHDT and CDR2 is YYEEEE. CDR3 in DNA: TGTGCCAGCAGCTTGCCCGGACAGCTCTCCTATGGCTACACCTTC. Its translation: CASSLPGQLSYGYTF. The full variable domain, with the rest looked up from reference TRBV5-6 and TRBJ1-2, is DAGVTQSPTHLIKTRGQQVTLRCSPKSGHDTVSWYQQALGQGPQFIFQYYEEEERQRGNFPDRFSGHQFPNYSSELNVNALLLGDSALYLCASSLPGQLSYGYTFGSGTRLTVV.

This clone has just a few counts. The CDR3 spells CASSPGGASEKLFF. The CDR3 nucleotides read TGTGCCAGCAGCCCGGGGGGGGCAAGCGAAAAACTGTTTTTT. The chain uses TRBV13 and TRBJ1-4; D possibly corresponds to TRBD1 (6 bases). The CDR3 is made up of 14 amino acids. Trimming cost V 5 bases and J 8 bases, with 15 bases left between them. Germline V gene sequence: CDR1 PRHDT, CDR2 FYEKMQ (reference sequence).

This chain connects TRBV5-5 to TRBJ2-7, with D possibly being TRBD1 (6 bases). Trimming cost V 2 bases and J 5 bases, with 17 bases left between them. The CDR3 contains 15 residues. The germline V gene has CDR1 SGHKS and CDR2 YYEKEE (reference sequence). CDR3 residues: CASSFLAGDPHEQYF. Here the CDR3 DNA reads TGTGCCAGCAGCTTCCTAGCAGGGGACCCCCACGAGCAGTACTTC.